Sequencing of this T cell receptor (beta chain) was carried out in a study of cytomegalovirus exposure and HLA in healthy donors. Study details: There were some 400 genotyped donors. Of these, about 81% fell in the genetic ancestry cluster associated with self-reported Caucasian donors.

With 60 Vbeta and 13 Jbeta primers, the PCR was carried out. Profiled with immunoSEQ multiplex PCR; TCRdb holds only in-frame clones, not every one. The sample contains tens of thousands of clones, more than 65% of which appear only once. This clone was seen once. The antigen remains unidentified. This CDR3 comprises 14 residues. Germline lookup yields CDR1 MNHNS and CDR2 SASEGT. With V trimmed by 11 bases and J by 5 bases, 14 bases remained unmatched. Regarding the study as a whole: For cytomegalovirus status, the classifier reportedly gave diagnoses with high specificity and sensitivity. Specificity of three CMV-associated chains for CMV antigens was verified in vitro. Immune exposure information comprised only CMV serostatus.

V usage is TRBV6-1 and J usage is TRBJ2-7, with 8 bases matching TRBD2. The sequencing sample was made of PBMCs. The receptor was isolated from a man aged 30-40 years in good health and CMV-seronegative. DNA for the CDR3: TGTGCCCTCTCCGGGACTAGGTTAGTCGACGAGCAGTACTTC. The encoded protein is CALSGTRLVDEQYF.